Listed below are T cell receptor beta chains from one sample, sequenced in a study of cytomegalovirus exposure and HLA in healthy donors. Repertoires were generated with immunoSEQ multiplex PCR, while TCRdb's copy carries only in-frame clones and drops some. This table has 160,000 or so clones, approximately 84% appearing once. Sequenced sample: PBMCs. The receptors here all came from a middle-aged woman in good health and CMV-seropositive. Both conserved end residues are part of each CDR3. D genes are given only for firm matches. Clone sizes are given selectively: once, few, many, or a class where the clone is expanded.

J: TRBJ2-1
size: -
D: -
V: TRBV29-1
CDR3: CSVEISGNEQFF
DNA: TGCAGCGTTGAAATCTCGGGGAATGAGCAGTTCTTC

J: TRBJ2-2
size: few
D: -
V: TRBV27
CDR3: CASSFTVSSDTGELFF
DNA: TGTGCCAGCAGTTTTACAGTTTCCTCGGACACCGGGGAGCTGTTTTTT

J: TRBJ2-5
size: -
D: TRBD2
V: TRBV2
CDR3: CASSRLAGGRETQYF
DNA: TGTGCCAGCAGCCGACTAGCGGGGGGACGGGAGACCCAGTACTTC

J: TRBJ1-5
size: -
D: TRBD1
V: TRBV7-2
CDR3: CASSISGTGYQPQHF
DNA: TGTGCCAGCAGTATATCCGGGACAGGATATCAGCCCCAGCATTTT

J: TRBJ2-7
size: -
D: TRBD1
V: TRBV6-5
CDR3: CASSSQGVPYEQYF
DNA: TGTGCCAGCAGTAGTCAGGGGGTTCCGTACGAGCAGTACTTC

J: TRBJ2-3
size: -
D: -
V: TRBV4-1
CDR3: CASSQVGASTDTQYF
DNA: TGCGCCAGCAGCCAAGTGGGGGCCAGCACAGATACGCAGTATTTT

J: TRBJ1-4
size: many
D: -
V: TRBV27
CDR3: CASSYGGTNEKLFF
DNA: TGTGCCAGCAGTTACGGGGGTACTAATGAAAAACTGTTTTTT

J: TRBJ1-4
size: -
D: -
V: TRBV28
CDR3: CASSLSRSRPTNEKLFF
DNA: TGTGCCAGCAGTTTAAGTAGGAGCCGACCAACTAATGAAAAACTGTTTTTT

J: TRBJ1-6
size: -
D: -
V: TRBV5-4
CDR3: CASRIRGSGSPLHF
DNA: TGTGCCAGCAGAATCAGGGGTAGCGGGTCACCCCTCCACTTT

J: TRBJ2-1
size: few
D: -
V: TRBV6-1
CDR3: CASKESGSYNEQFF
DNA: TGTGCCAGCAAAGAGAGCGGCTCCTACAATGAGCAGTTCTTC

J: TRBJ2-5
size: -
D: TRBD2
V: TRBV10-2
CDR3: CASSETPLAGPNQETQYF
DNA: TGCGCCAGCAGTGAGACCCCCCTAGCGGGGCCCAACCAAGAGACCCAGTACTTC

J: TRBJ2-7
size: few
D: -
V: TRBV10-3
CDR3: CAISRRATNHEQYF
DNA: TGTGCCATTTCACGGAGGGCCACGAACCACGAGCAGTACTTC

J: TRBJ1-1
size: -
D: TRBD1
V: TRBV30
CDR3: CAWSVRAGTANTEAFF
DNA: TGTGCCTGGAGTGTAAGAGCCGGGACAGCGAACACTGAAGCTTTCTTT

J: TRBJ2-7
size: -
D: -
V: TRBV6-5
CDR3: CASSYSAGKNYEQYF
DNA: TGTGCCAGCAGTTACTCGGCGGGGAAGAACTACGAGCAGTACTTC

J: TRBJ1-1
size: -
D: -
V: TRBV9
CDR3: CASSVVVGTEAFF
DNA: TGTGCCAGCAGCGTAGTGGTCGGCACTGAAGCTTTCTTT

J: TRBJ2-7
size: -
D: -
V: TRBV7-2
CDR3: CASSLVGGLQTYEQYF
DNA: TGTGCCAGCAGCTTAGTAGGCGGGTTACAAACCTACGAGCAGTACTTC

J: TRBJ1-2
size: -
D: TRBD1
V: TRBV19
CDR3: CASSIPGTGANYGYTF
DNA: TGTGCCAGTAGTATCCCTGGGACAGGGGCGAACTATGGCTACACCTTC

J: TRBJ2-1
size: -
D: TRBD1
V: TRBV9
CDR3: CASRGPGQGYNEQFF
DNA: TGTGCCAGCAGAGGCCCGGGACAGGGGTACAATGAGCAGTTCTTC

J: TRBJ2-2
size: once
D: TRBD2
V: TRBV6-4
CDR3: CASSERLAGTTGELFF
DNA: TGTGCCAGCAGTGAACGTCTAGCGGGGACCACCGGGGAGCTGTTTTTT

J: TRBJ2-1
size: -
D: TRBD1
V: TRBV4-2
CDR3: CASSQGGDRTKNEQFF
DNA: TGTGCCAGCAGCCAAGGGGGGGACAGGACAAAAAATGAGCAGTTCTTC

J: TRBJ1-2
size: -
D: -
V: TRBV28
CDR3: CASSFSGPRDYGYTF
DNA: TGTGCCAGCAGTTTTTCCGGCCCCAGGGACTATGGCTACACCTTC

J: TRBJ2-1
size: few
D: TRBD2
V: TRBV2
CDR3: CASRGTSGGEQFF
DNA: TGTGCCAGCAGAGGGACTAGCGGGGGTGAGCAGTTCTTC

J: TRBJ1-2
size: -
D: -
V: TRBV7-9
CDR3: CASSSTPTTGYGYTF
DNA: TGTGCCAGCAGCTCTACTCCCACCACCGGCTATGGCTACACCTTC

J: TRBJ1-3
size: -
D: TRBD1
V: TRBV2
CDR3: CASSARDRGRGNTIYF
DNA: TGTGCCAGCAGTGCCCGGGACAGGGGGCGCGGAAACACCATATATTTT

J: TRBJ1-2
size: few
D: TRBD1
V: TRBV19
CDR3: CASSISRPGTGNGYTF
DNA: TGTGCCAGTAGTATCTCACGACCCGGGACAGGGAACGGCTACACCTTC

J: TRBJ1-4
size: -
D: -
V: TRBV4-2
CDR3: CASSQEGSDLVKLFF
DNA: TGTGCCAGCAGCCAAGAAGGCAGCGACCTAGTGAAACTGTTTTTT

J: TRBJ1-5
size: -
D: TRBD1
V: TRBV5-1
CDR3: CASSLFPGQDNQPQHF
DNA: TGCGCCAGCAGCTTGTTCCCGGGACAGGACAATCAGCCCCAGCATTTT

J: TRBJ1-1
size: -
D: -
V: TRBV6-1
CDR3: CASTGQYTEAFF
DNA: TGTGCCAGCACCGGACAGTACACTGAAGCTTTCTTT

J: TRBJ2-2
size: once
D: -
V: TRBV5-4
CDR3: CASSASASRATGELFF
DNA: TGTGCCAGCAGCGCTAGCGCCTCGAGAGCCACCGGGGAGCTGTTTTTT

J: TRBJ1-2
size: -
D: -
V: TRBV5-6
CDR3: CASSLISGQLYGYTF
DNA: TGTGCCAGCAGCTTGATCTCAGGGCAGCTCTATGGCTACACCTTC

J: TRBJ1-6
size: -
D: TRBD1
V: TRBV30
CDR3: CAWTVKPGQGNAPLHF
DNA: TGTGCCTGGACGGTTAAACCGGGACAGGGCAATGCACCCCTCCACTTT

J: TRBJ1-2
size: -
D: -
V: TRBV27
CDR3: CASSSGGYGYTF
DNA: TGTGCCAGCAGTTCGGGGGGATATGGCTACACCTTC

J: TRBJ2-5
size: -
D: TRBD2
V: TRBV6-1
CDR3: CASSWERGTQYF
DNA: TGTGCCAGCAGTTGGGAGCGGGGGACCCAGTACTTC

J: TRBJ1-6
size: -
D: -
V: TRBV19
CDR3: CASSLERNSPLHF
DNA: TGTGCCAGTAGTTTGGAGAGGAATTCACCCCTCCACTTT

J: TRBJ1-1
size: -
D: -
V: TRBV4-2
CDR3: CASSQVGAHRTEAFF
DNA: TGTGCCAGCAGCCAAGTTGGGGCGCATCGTACTGAAGCTTTCTTT